This T cell receptor beta chain was sequenced for a study of early T cells in non-severe SARS-CoV-2 infection. Across the whole study: The input, bulk RNA from unsorted whole blood, was sequenced, and chains were unpaired.

Attachment of unique molecular identifiers was made to individual cDNA molecules. In TCRdb, the 5' RACE reads were re-called with MiXCR into one record per CDR3 protein. Of 50,000 to 60,000 distinct CDR3 sequences in the sample, approximately 10% were seen once. This TCR derives from an adult who was a healthcare worker with PCR-confirmed SARS-CoV-2 infection or an uninfected control (not recorded which). The sample consisted of whole blood, taken at baseline.

CDR3 DNA sequence: TGTGCCTGGAGTGGGGGGGCTTTGAACACTGAAGCTTTCTTT. It is translated as CAWSGGALNTEAFF. The V and J genes are TRBV30 and TRBJ1-1; possibly TRBD1 for D (6 bases). V lost 1 base to trimming and J lost 0 bases, with 9 bases between them. Germline-derived CDR1 and CDR2 are GTSNPN and SVGIG (reference sequence). This CDR3 region has 14 residues.